Listed here are 29 T cell receptor beta chains from one sample, sequenced in a study of blood T cell repertoires in COVID-19. The table came from immunoSEQ multiplex PCR; TCRdb's copy has only in-frame clones and leaves some out. The sample lists a few hundred thousand clones, 70% to 90% occurring once. Sequencing input: peripheral blood. These receptors all come from a man younger than 35 who had recovered from COVID-19.

J is TRBJ1-2 and V is TRBV18, with TRBD1 matching 9 bases. The CDR3 loop spans 17 amino acids. CDR1 KGHSH and CDR2 LQKENI come from the germline V gene. V shed 3 bases, J shed 6 bases, and the junction held 14 bases outside the gene matches. The CDR3 DNA reads as TGTGCCAGCTCACCGCCGGGACAGGGTCAACCTAGGGATGGCTACACCTTC. This encodes CASSPPGQGQPRDGYTF.

Ten or more counts support this clone. The chain uses TRBV7-9 and TRBJ1-1; D may be TRBD1 (5 bases). Germline-derived CDR1 and CDR2 are SEHNR and FQNEAQ (reference sequence). Deletions cut 2 bases from V and 4 bases from J, with 14 bases between. The CDR3 has 15 amino acids. The CDR3: CASSLQGGSGTEAFF. CDR3 sequence (DNA): TGTGCCAGCAGCTTACAGGGAGGTAGTGGCACTGAAGCTTTCTTT.

The genes are TRBV5-1 and TRBJ2-3; D is perhaps TRBD2 (7 bases). Trimming pared 4 bases from V and 3 bases from J, leaving 15 bases between. The germline gives CDR1 SGHRS, CDR2 YFSETQ. The length of the CDR3 is 15 residues. Written as DNA, the CDR3 is TGCGCCAGCAGCCGGGGAGGGGGAGGTACAGATACGCAGTATTTT. Encoded protein: CASSRGGGGTDTQYF.

This rearrangement joins TRBV7-6 to TRBJ2-1; D ambiguous. The CDR3 is 17 residues long. Germline CDR1 is SGHVS and CDR2 is FNYEAQ. With 3 bases removed from V and 3 bases from J, the gap between germline ends came to 18 bases. For the CDR3, the DNA is TGTGCCAGCAGCTTCGCCACCCTTGACACATACTACAATGAGCAGTTCTTC. Protein sequence: CASSFATLDTYYNEQFF. The full variable domain, its missing parts supplied by reference TRBV7-6 and TRBJ2-1, is GAGVSQSPRYKVTKRGQDVALRCDPISGHVSLYWYRQALGQGPEFLTYFNYEAQQDKSGLPNDRFSAERPEGSISTLTIQRTEQRDSAMYRCASSFATLDTYYNEQFFGPGTRLTVL.

The gene calls are TRBV2 and TRBJ1-5; D is undetermined. CDR3 length: 16 amino acids. With 2 bases removed from V and 3 bases from J, the gap between germline ends came to 14 bases. Germline assignment: CDR1 SNHLY and CDR2 FYNNEI. This chain's CDR3 is CASSESQSVFNQPQHF. DNA of the CDR3: TGTGCCAGCAGTGAATCCCAAAGCGTATTCAATCAGCCCCAGCATTTT.

This chain links TRBV2 with TRBJ2-2; 7 nucleotides match TRBD1. CDR3 size: 14 residues. V shed 6 bases and J 6 bases; nucleotides not matched to a gene: 7. Per the germline V gene, CDR1 is SNHLY and CDR2 is FYNNEI. The CDR3 DNA is TGTGCCAGCAGACTGGACAGGTTCGCCGGGGAGCTGTTTTTT. Encoded protein: CASRLDRFAGELFF.

This clone was observed a single time. The chain couples TRBV11-2 to TRBJ2-7; 7 positions match TRBD1. The germline V gene encodes CDR1 SGHAT and CDR2 FQNNGV. The length of the CDR3 is 14 residues. V was clipped by 5 bases and J by 2 bases; unmatched bases: 6. CDR3 amino acids: CASSLHRGTYEQYF. DNA of the CDR3: TGTGCCAGCAGCCTACACAGGGGAACCTACGAGCAGTACTTC.

The chain carries TRBV29-1 and TRBJ2-2; TRBD1 is a possible D gene (7 bases). V lost 7 bases, J lost 5 bases, and 20 bases lay in between. Germline V gene sequence: CDR1 SQVTM, CDR2 ANQGSEA. CDR3 size: 15 residues. CDR3 DNA: TGCAGCGCCCGAAGCGGAGGGGGCTTTACCGGGGAGCTGTTTTTT. This translates into CSARSGGGFTGELFF.

This chain joins TRBV5-1 and TRBJ2-7; TRBD2 agrees at 8 bases. Germline trimming cut 4 bases from V and 4 bases from J; bases unmatched to any gene: 7. Germline loops: CDR1 SGHRS, CDR2 YFSETQ. The CDR3 contains 14 residues. CDR3 DNA: TGCGCCAGCAGCACGGCTAGCGGGTGGTACGAGCAGTACTTC. Translation: CASSTASGWYEQYF.

This clone was picked up one time. The rearrangement links TRBV10-3 to TRBJ2-2; 8 bases are a match to TRBD1. This CDR3 has 17 amino acids. Germline values: CDR1 ENHRY, CDR2 SYGVKD. With V trimmed by 0 bases and J by 2 bases, 5 bases remained unmatched. The CDR3: CAISESRAGGNTGELFF. Written as DNA, the CDR3 is TGTGCCATCAGTGAGTCGCGGGCAGGGGGCAACACCGGGGAGCTGTTTTTT.

The rearrangement uses TRBV7-2 and TRBJ1-1; D gene ambiguous. The CDR3 consists of 13 residues. V lost 1 base to trimming and J lost 6 bases, with 9 bases between them. CDR1 SGHTA and CDR2 FQGNSA come from the germline V gene. The CDR3 DNA reads TGTGCCAGCAGCTTAGGGCCGCTTGCTGAAGCTTTCTTT. Translating it yields CASSLGPLAEAFF. Together with reference TRBV7-2 and TRBJ1-1, the CDR3 gives the full variable domain: GAGVSQSPSNKVTEKGKDVELRCDPISGHTALYWYRQSLGQGLEFLIYFQGNSAPDKSGLPSDRFSAERTGGSVSTLTIQRTQQEDSAVYLCASSLGPLAEAFFGQGTRLTVV.

V and J are TRBV12-5 and TRBJ1-2, with unresolved D. Germline values: CDR1 LGHNT, CDR2 FRNRAP. The CDR3 covers 16 residues. V was clipped by 0 bases and J by 4 bases, with 15 bases between them. CDR3 protein: CASGLVPGQLLYGYTF. The CDR3 DNA follows: TGTGCTAGTGGTTTGGTACCTGGGCAGCTTCTCTATGGCTACACCTTC. The full variable domain, its missing parts supplied by reference TRBV12-5 and TRBJ1-2, is DARVTQTPRHKVTEMGQEVTMRCQPILGHNTVFWYRQTMMQGLELLAYFRNRAPLDDSGMPKDRFSAEMPDATLATLKIQPSEPRDSAVYFCASGLVPGQLLYGYTFGSGTRLTVV.

V is TRBV19 and J is TRBJ1-3, with a weak D call TRBD1 (6 bases). The germline CDR1 and CDR2 sequences are LNHDA and SQIVND (reference sequence). There are 15 residues in the CDR3. The ends were cut back, 3 bases at V and 0 bases at J, with 9 bases in the middle. The CDR3 nucleotides read TGTGCCAGTAGTATGGGACACCTCTCTGGAAACACCATATATTTT. Protein sequence: CASSMGHLSGNTIYF.

This chain joins TRBV5-4 and TRBJ2-3, with a weak D call TRBD2 (5 bases). The CDR3 loop spans 17 amino acids. Germline V lookup: CDR1 SGHNT, CDR2 YYREEE (reference sequence). Trimming took 0 bases from V and 2 from J, leaving 16 bases between them. The DNA for the CDR3 is TGTGCCAGCAGCTTGGGCGTCTCAAGCGGTTCCACAGATACGCAGTATTTT. It is translated as CASSLGVSSGSTDTQYF. The full variable domain, its missing parts supplied by reference TRBV5-4 and TRBJ2-3, is ETGVTQSPTHLIKTRGQQVTLRCSSQSGHNTVSWYQQALGQGPQFIFQYYREEENGRGNFPPRFSGLQFPNYSSELNVNALELDDSALYLCASSLGVSSGSTDTQYFGPGTRLTVL.

V usage is TRBV28 and J usage is TRBJ1-2; TRBD1 is a possible D gene (6 bases). Between the trimmed V and J ends, which lost 1 base and 7 bases, there was a span of 13 bases. Germline loops: CDR1 MDHEN, CDR2 SYDVKM. The CDR3 contains 14 residues. This CDR3 is CASSLSGAKGGYTF. CDR3 coding DNA: TGTGCCAGCAGTTTATCAGGGGCTAAGGGTGGCTACACCTTC.

As for this clone: A junction end diverges from the germline sequence, so it may reflect a read error. Other DNA sequences within the sample encode an identical CDR3. The chain has TRBV6-5 and TRBJ2-7; 9 bases map to TRBD1. Looked up from germline, CDR1 is MNHEY and CDR2 is SVGAGI. The CDR3 sequence is 15 residues long. CDR3 amino acids: CASSSPGQGVYEQYF. In nucleotides, the CDR3 is TGTGCCAGCAGTAGCCCGGGACAGGGCGTATACGAGCAATACTTC.

The chain joins TRBV6-2 or TRBV6-3 to TRBJ1-3; TRBD1 agrees at 7 bases. V lost 6 bases, J lost 6 bases, and 8 bases stayed unmatched. The CDR3 is 14 amino acids. From germline, CDR1 is MNHEY and CDR2 SVGEGT. The CDR3 loop reads CASSRDSVQNTIYF. As DNA, the CDR3 is TGTGCCAGCAGCCGGGACAGCGTCCAAAACACCATATATTTT.

This clone was seen a few times. This rearrangement joins TRBV5-6 to TRBJ1-2, with unresolved D. V lost 1 base to trimming and J lost 0 bases, with 7 bases between them. Germline CDR1 and CDR2: SGHDT and YYEEEE. The CDR3 contains 14 residues. The CDR3 sequence is CASSLPGANYGYTF. The CDR3 bases are TGTGCCAGCAGCTTGCCAGGTGCTAACTATGGCTACACCTTC.

This clone appeared a few times. This sequence joins TRBV5-4 and TRBJ2-7, with 10 bases matching TRBD1. With 3 bases clipped from V and 6 bases from J, the junction kept 9 bases outside the gene matches. The CDR3 consists of 15 residues. In germline, CDR1 is SGHNT, CDR2 YYREEE (reference sequence). The CDR3 loop reads CASSSGDRGLLEQYF. CDR3 in DNA: TGTGCCAGCAGCTCAGGGGACAGGGGTTTACTCGAGCAGTACTTC.

The gene calls are TRBV12-3 or TRBV12-4 and TRBJ2-7; the D gene is possibly TRBD2 (5 bases). V was trimmed by 6 bases and J by 3 bases, leaving 12 bases between them. The CDR3 consists of 13 residues. CDR3 protein: CASSVTGSYEQYF. CDR3 DNA: TGTGCCAGCAGCGTTACTGGGAGCTACGAGCAGTACTTC.

This chain joins TRBV30 and TRBJ2-7; 7 bases agree with TRBD1. This CDR3 is 14 amino acids long. V trimming: 4 bases; J trimming: 2 bases; junction bases outside the gene matches: 8. Germline values: CDR1 GTSNPN, CDR2 SVGIG (reference sequence). CDR3 bases: TGTGCCTGGATCGGTAGGACAGGCACCTACGAGCAGTACTTC. Residues: CAWIGRTGTYEQYF.

The chain has TRBV24-1 and TRBJ1-2; weak D call: TRBD1 (5 bases). V was shortened by 7 bases and J by 5 bases, with 13 bases between the two germline ends. The CDR3 extends over 13 amino acids. The germline gives CDR1 KGHDR, CDR2 SFDVKD. In DNA form, the CDR3 reads TGTGCCACCAGCAAAGGGGAAGGGTATGGCTACACCTTC. Translated, it gives CATSKGEGYGYTF.

The genes are TRBV19 and TRBJ2-1; weak D call: TRBD1 (6 bases). Trimming pared 5 bases from V and 7 bases from J, leaving 18 bases between. The CDR3 is 15 amino acids. Germline V gives CDR1 LNHDA, CDR2 SQIVND (reference sequence). CDR3 coding DNA: TGTGCCAGTAGTTCCCCCGGGGCCAGGGGAAATGAGCAGTTCTTC. It is translated as CASSSPGARGNEQFF.

The chain is built from TRBV11-2 and TRBJ2-2; tentatively, D is TRBD2 (6 bases). V shed 5 bases and J shed 0 bases, with 10 bases lying between them. The CDR3 covers 15 residues. The V gene's germline CDR1 is SGHAT and CDR2 FQNNGV. The CDR3 bases are TGTGCCAGCAGCCAGGGCGGGACGAACACCGGGGAGCTGTTTTTT. It is translated as CASSQGGTNTGELFF. The variable domain in full, with the rest retrieved from reference TRBV11-2 and TRBJ2-2, is EAGVAQSPRYKIIEKRQSVAFWCNPISGHATLYWYQQILGQGPKLLIQFQNNGVVDDSQLPKDRFSAERLKGVDSTLKIQPAKLEDSAVYLCASSQGGTNTGELFFGEGSRLTVL.

The rearrangement joins TRBV25-1 to TRBJ1-1; possible D gene TRBD1, 5 bases. The V gene's germline CDR1 is MGHDK and CDR2 SYGVNS. V gave up 3 bases and J gave up 1 base, with 6 bases separating them. This CDR3 spans 13 amino acids. The chain's CDR3 is CASSDRENTEAFF. The CDR3 DNA reads TGTGCCAGCAGTGACAGGGAGAACACTGAAGCTTTCTTT.

V is TRBV19 and J is TRBJ1-2, with TRBD1 as a possible D gene (5 bases). Germline CDR1 and CDR2: LNHDA and SQIVND (reference sequence). With 10 bases removed from V and 6 bases from J, the gap between germline ends came to 12 bases. This CDR3 has 11 residues. CDR3 bases: TGTGCCATCGGACACTCGCATGGCTACACCTTC. This encodes CAIGHSHGYTF.

V usage is TRBV5-4 and J usage is TRBJ1-4, with D tentatively TRBD1 (5 bases). Germline V gene lookup returns CDR1 SGHNT and CDR2 YYREEE (reference sequence). The length of the CDR3 is 14 residues. Trimming cost V 0 bases and J 7 bases, with 10 bases left between them. The CDR3 here is CASSLGQGLEKLFF. The CDR3 bases are TGTGCCAGCAGCTTGGGGCAGGGTCTTGAAAAACTGTTTTTT. Variable domain in full (rest from reference TRBV5-4 and TRBJ1-4): ETGVTQSPTHLIKTRGQQVTLRCSSQSGHNTVSWYQQALGQGPQFIFQYYREEENGRGNFPPRFSGLQFPNYSSELNVNALELDDSALYLCASSLGQGLEKLFFGSGTQLSVL.

The rearrangement links TRBV7-9 to TRBJ2-1; D gene ambiguous. This CDR3 is 12 amino acids long. Germline V CDR1 and CDR2: SEHNR, FQNEAQ (reference sequence). V gave up 5 bases and J gave up 10 bases, with 12 bases separating them. This CDR3 reads CASSTFFREQFF. The CDR3 nucleotides read TGTGCCAGCAGCACCTTTTTCCGGGAGCAGTTCTTC.

The J gene is TRBJ1-2, the V gene TRBV12-3 or TRBV12-4, with 9 bases identical to TRBD1. The ends lost 7 bases at V and 4 bases at J; junction bases unmatched: 4. The CDR3 length is 13 residues. CDR3 in amino acids: CASIRTGVYGYTF. As DNA, the CDR3 is TGTGCCAGCATACGGACAGGGGTCTATGGCTACACCTTC.